These 8 T cell receptor beta chains share one sample of origin, sequenced in a study of human T cells and chemical hapten exposure (dated by TCRdb to the early 2020s). The library came from RACE. Data came from a NextSeq 500. Through fastp at Q25 and MiXCR, TCRdb rebuilt clones from the public reads, retaining in-frame beta chains. Each CDR3 protein appears once, grouped with its most common genes and DNA. Present in this sample are fewer than 55,000 distinct CDR3 sequences, about 10% of which were seen just once. 16% of the sample is taken by the ten largest. The time point label for this specimen denotes: patch test 3, about 24 weeks after DPC sensitization. The treatment or condition label for this specimen denotes: therapeutic diphenylcyclopropenone sensitization with weekly scalp DPC. The material sequenced was whole blood, taken in connection with sensitization to the hapten diphenylcyclopropenone (DPC). These TCRs come from a woman aged 40 to 50 with alopecia areata. Some clones in this sample may be carry-over from other donors' samples.

Comment on this clonotype: A single base separates this from a much larger clone, so it may be a read error. The genes are TRBV6-4 and TRBJ2-3; 7 bases line up with TRBD1. The CDR3 extends over 13 amino acids. Germline lookup yields CDR1 MRHNA and CDR2 SNTAGT. This CDR3 is CASSVSTEGQIIF. Here the CDR3 DNA reads TGTGCCAGCAGTGTCTCGACTGAGGGACAGATAATTTTT.

This clonotype is medium-sized within its sample. The V gene is TRBV9, the J gene TRBJ2-2; D is unclear. The ends were cut back, 3 bases at V and 4 bases at J, with 7 bases in the middle. Germline CDR1 and CDR2: SGDLS and YYNGEE. The CDR3 sequence is 13 residues long. The CDR3 DNA follows: TGTGCCAGCAGCGCTAGTATCACCGGGGAGCTGTTTTTT. It encodes CASSASITGELFF.

This rearrangement joins TRBV3-1 to TRBJ1-2; tentatively, D is TRBD1 (5 bases). Deletions cut 1 base from V and 6 bases from J, with 12 bases between. This CDR3 has 14 residues. From germline, CDR1 is LGHDT and CDR2 YNNKEL (reference sequence). The CDR3 DNA sequence: TGTGCCAGCAGCCAAGGCCAGGGTGCGGATGGCTACACCTTC. Translated, it gives CASSQGQGADGYTF.

Many counts were recorded for this clonotype. The V call is TRBV4-1, the J call TRBJ2-6; no clear D gene. The CDR3 has 15 residues. Trimming stripped 7 bases from V and 0 bases from J, with 10 bases between. The germline gives CDR1 MGHRA, CDR2 YSYEKL. The CDR3: CASNDGRSGANVLTF. DNA for the CDR3: TGCGCCAGCAACGACGGGCGCTCTGGGGCCAACGTCCTGACTTTC.

This clonotype was counted between two and nine times. The CDR3 DNA sequence: TGTGCCAGAAGCAATGGGGGGCGTGATTTAAGAGGCCACGAGCAGTACTTC. As protein: CARSNGGRDLRGHEQYF. V usage is TRBV5-3 and J usage is TRBJ2-7; D may be TRBD1 or TRBD2 (6 bases each). TRBV5-3 is designated an ORF whose function remains uncertain. The V and J ends lost 4 bases and 5 bases respectively, with 25 bases between them. The CDR3 is made up of 17 amino acids.

This clonotype was seen many times. The chain joins TRBV12-3 or TRBV12-4 to TRBJ2-2, with D hard to call. Between the trimmed V and J ends, which lost 5 bases and 9 bases, there was a span of 7 bases. This CDR3 has 11 residues. The CDR3 nucleotides are TGTGCCAGCAGTCCAGGATGGGAGCTGTTTTTT. Its protein product is CASSPGWELFF.

This clonotype has ten or more counts. The genes are TRBV11-1 and TRBJ2-3; D might be TRBD1 or TRBD2, each matching 5 bases. The CDR3 length is 14 residues. Germline lookup yields CDR1 SGHAT and CDR2 FQDESV (reference sequence). The V and J ends lost 0 bases and 6 bases respectively, with 10 bases between them. The CDR3 coding sequence is TGTGCCAGCAGCTTAGCGAGTTGGGGGGATACGCAGTATTTT. Its translation is CASSLASWGDTQYF.

This clonotype was recorded a few times. The rearrangement uses TRBV7-9 and TRBJ1-2; weak D call: TRBD1 (5 bases). The CDR3 has 16 amino acids. The germline CDR1 and CDR2 sequences are SEHNR and FQNEAQ (reference sequence). Trimming removed 5 bases from V and 5 bases from J, with 21 bases in between. This CDR3 reads CASSTPGLPAWYGYTF. CDR3 nucleotide sequence: TGTGCCAGCAGCACGCCGGGACTCCCAGCATGGTATGGCTACACCTTC.